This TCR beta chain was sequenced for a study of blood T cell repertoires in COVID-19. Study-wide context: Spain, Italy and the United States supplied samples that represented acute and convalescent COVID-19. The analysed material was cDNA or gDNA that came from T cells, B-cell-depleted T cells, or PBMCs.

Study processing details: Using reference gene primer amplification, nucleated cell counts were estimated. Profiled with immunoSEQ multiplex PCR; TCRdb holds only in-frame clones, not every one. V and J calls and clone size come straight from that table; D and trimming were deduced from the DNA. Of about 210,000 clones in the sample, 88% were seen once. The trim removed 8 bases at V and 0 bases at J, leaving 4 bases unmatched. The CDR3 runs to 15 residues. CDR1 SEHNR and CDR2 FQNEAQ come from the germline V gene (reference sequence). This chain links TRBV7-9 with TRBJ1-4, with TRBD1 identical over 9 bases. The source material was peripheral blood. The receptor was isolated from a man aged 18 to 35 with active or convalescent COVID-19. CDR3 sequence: CASGGQGPTNEKLFF. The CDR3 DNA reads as TGTGCCAGCGGTGGACAGGGGCCAACTAATGAAAAACTGTTTTTT.